This entry lists 18 T cell receptor beta chains sequenced from one sample in a study of beta chain features in type 1 diabetes. General study results and limits: There was a moderate but significant shortening of TCRB CDR3s in all four CD4+ subsets of Type 1 diabetes patients.

Investigators reverse transcribed all isolated RNA, so they sequenced expressed TCRB transcripts. Only in-frame clones appear in the TCRdb table, and some are missing; sequencing was by immunoSEQ multiplex PCR. This table has about 70,000 clones, about 50% appearing once. For these receptors, no antigen is known. Material: central memory CD4+ T cells from blood. The source of these receptors is a man aged 25-40 years with type 1 diabetes.

This clone came up once. The rearrangement links TRBV5-1 to TRBJ2-7; TRBD1 matches 9 bases. Germline CDR1 SGHRS, CDR2 YFSETQ. V gave up 4 bases and J gave up 2 bases; unmatched junction bases: 4. The CDR3 contains 14 residues. CDR3 bases: TGCGCCAGCAGCATGAACAGGGGGCCCTACGAGCAGTACTTC. Its translation: CASSMNRGPYEQYF.

This chain links TRBV19 with TRBJ2-2, with 9 bases aligning to TRBD2. Germline CDR1 is LNHDA and CDR2 is SQIVND (reference sequence). The CDR3 runs to 17 residues. The junction had 11 bases not matched to a gene; V was cut back by 5 bases and J by 4 bases. The DNA of the CDR3 is TGTGCCAGTAGTCTACAAGTTGCGGGAGGGAGCACCGGGGAGCTGTTTTTT. Amino acid sequence: CASSLQVAGGSTGELFF.

The V and J genes are TRBV5-1 and TRBJ2-1; no reliable D call. Germline assignment: CDR1 SGHRS and CDR2 YFSETQ. This CDR3 has 15 residues. V was clipped by 2 bases and J by 0 bases, with 9 bases between them. As DNA, the CDR3 is TGCGCCAGCAGCTTTTCCCTGAGCTCCTACAATGAGCAGTTCTTC. Amino acids: CASSFSLSSYNEQFF.

The chain employs TRBV6-5 and TRBJ2-7; 12 bases are a match to TRBD1. The CDR3 spans 13 residues. V shed 5 bases and J 6 bases; nucleotides not matched to a gene: 2. Germline lookup yields CDR1 MNHEY and CDR2 SVGAGI. The CDR3 sequence is CASSPGQGAEQYF. The CDR3 coding sequence is TGTGCCAGCAGTCCGGGACAGGGGGCCGAGCAGTACTTC.

V is TRBV7-8 and J is TRBJ1-2, with D hard to call. Trimming pared 0 bases from V and 8 bases from J, leaving 4 bases between. The CDR3 runs 11 residues. CDR1 SGHVS and CDR2 FQNEAQ come from the germline V gene. CDR3 nucleotide sequence: TGTGCCAGCAGCTTAGCGGAGGGCTACACCTTC. It is translated as CASSLAEGYTF.

The chain joins TRBV2 to TRBJ2-3, with 7 positions matching TRBD2. This CDR3 contains 16 residues. Germline assignment: CDR1 SNHLY and CDR2 FYNNEI. With 6 bases clipped from V and 5 bases from J, the junction kept 14 bases outside the gene matches. CDR3 sequence (DNA): TGTGCCAGCAGCCCCCGGCCTAGCGGAGGAGGAGATACGCAGTATTTT. Its protein product is CASSPRPSGGGDTQYF.

This chain connects TRBV5-6 to TRBJ1-5, with 10 bases fitting TRBD1. The ends lost 4 bases at V and 7 bases at J; junction bases unmatched: 11. This CDR3 has 16 residues. CDR1 SGHDT and CDR2 YYEEEE come from the germline V gene. CDR3 in amino acids: CASSTRPGTGVQPQHF. CDR3 DNA sequence: TGTGCCAGCAGCACTCGACCCGGGACAGGGGTCCAGCCCCAGCATTTT.

The chain combines TRBV5-6 with TRBJ1-4; no definite D call. Germline V gene sequence: CDR1 SGHDT, CDR2 YYEEEE. V gave up 5 bases and J gave up 5 bases, with 16 bases separating them. CDR3 length: 15 amino acids. CDR3 nucleotide sequence: TGTGCCAGCAGTCGTACGTCGGGAGGGAATGAAAAACTGTTTTTT. Amino acid sequence: CASSRTSGGNEKLFF.

V gene TRBV6-5 combines with J gene TRBJ2-7, with D possibly matching TRBD1 (6 bases). V was cut by 7 bases and J by 0 bases, with 10 bases left in between. CDR1 MNHEY and CDR2 SVGAGI come from the germline V gene. This CDR3 has 13 amino acids. CDR3 sequence reads: CASKDRSSYEQYF. The DNA of the CDR3 is TGTGCCAGCAAAGACAGGAGCTCCTACGAGCAGTACTTC.

This clone has only a few counts. The V gene is TRBV12-5, the J gene TRBJ2-7; TRBD2 aligns across 8 bases. This CDR3 contains 15 residues. Trimming cost V 4 bases and J 2 bases; bases outside gene matches: 7. In germline, CDR1 is LGHNT, CDR2 FRNRAP. This CDR3 reads CASGYPTSATYEQYF. The CDR3 bases are TGTGCTAGTGGTTACCCGACTAGCGCGACCTACGAGCAGTACTTC.

The gene calls are TRBV5-6 and TRBJ1-3; no definite D call. Trimming pared 6 bases from V and 2 bases from J, leaving 12 bases between. The CDR3 length is 14 residues. Looked up from germline, CDR1 is SGHDT and CDR2 is YYEEEE. The CDR3 reads CASTFEAAGNTIYF. CDR3 nucleotides: TGTGCCAGCACCTTCGAGGCAGCTGGAAACACCATATATTTT.

This chain uses TRBV7-2 with TRBJ2-7, with 9 bases that match TRBD2. The CDR3 is made up of 15 amino acids. CDR1 SGHTA and CDR2 FQGNSA come from the germline V gene. Losses at the gene ends were 7 bases for V and 6 bases for J; bases not matched to a gene: 13. CDR3 protein: CASTLAGGRASEQYF. CDR3 DNA: TGTGCCAGCACCCTAGCGGGCGGGAGGGCGTCCGAGCAGTACTTC.

The chain combines TRBV7-2 with TRBJ2-5; 8 bases map to TRBD1. CDR1 is SGHTA and CDR2 is FQGNSA in the germline V gene. V lost 5 bases, J lost 5 bases, and 7 bases stayed unmatched. The CDR3 runs 14 residues. CDR3 nucleotide sequence: TGTGCCAGCAGCGCCGGACAGGGTAGGGAGACCCAGTACTTC. Encoded protein: CASSAGQGRETQYF.

V gene TRBV4-1 combines with J gene TRBJ2-5; 7 bases agree with TRBD2. The CDR3 totals 15 residues. Germline assignment: CDR1 MGHRA and CDR2 YSYEKL. With V trimmed by 3 bases and J by 0 bases, 4 bases remained unmatched. CDR3: CASSHLGGYQETQYF. The CDR3 DNA reads as TGCGCCAGCAGCCACTTGGGGGGGTACCAAGAGACCCAGTACTTC.

The gene calls are TRBV6-5 and TRBJ2-7, with D perhaps TRBD1 (6 bases). The germline CDR1 and CDR2 sequences are MNHEY and SVGAGI. There are 15 residues in the CDR3. Trimming pared 9 bases from V and 1 base from J, leaving 19 bases between. In DNA, the CDR3 is TGTGCCAGTACTTTCGCCGGGACACCATCCTACGAGCAGTACTTC. This sequence encodes CASTFAGTPSYEQYF.

V is TRBV10-3 and J is TRBJ2-7; D may be TRBD2 (6 bases). V shed 3 bases and J shed 7 bases, with 7 bases lying between them. CDR1 and CDR2 from the germline V gene are ENHRY and SYGVKD. The CDR3 totals 11 residues. CDR3 bases: TGTGCCATCAGTGAAGCGGGTGAGCAGTACTTC. Amino acid sequence: CAISEAGEQYF.

The chain joins TRBV5-1 to TRBJ2-5; 9 nucleotides match TRBD1. J was trimmed by 5 bases and V by 2 bases; bases with no gene match: 7. The length of the CDR3 is 15 residues. Germline V gives CDR1 SGHRS, CDR2 YFSETQ. The CDR3 sequence: CASSFTGGGRETQYF. CDR3 DNA sequence: TGCGCCAGCAGCTTTACAGGGGGCGGAAGGGAGACCCAGTACTTC.

The V and J genes are TRBV28 and TRBJ2-1; 10 nucleotides align to TRBD2. V was clipped by 2 bases and J by 8 bases; unmatched bases: 6. CDR1 and CDR2 from the germline V gene are MDHEN and SYDVKM. The CDR3 extends over 15 amino acids. The CDR3, as DNA: TGTGCCAGCAGTTTAGCTAGCGGGAGTGTGGATGAGCAGTTCTTC. Its translation: CASSLASGSVDEQFF.